This entry lists 31 T cell receptor beta chains sequenced from one sample in a study of post-analysis software for immune sequencing data. Study-level findings and limits: In patients, TRBV5-6, TRBV5-1 and TRBV20-1 belonged to roughly five TRBV segments found more frequently than in controls.

cDNA libraries for TCR beta contained unique molecular identifiers. TCRdb analysed the PCR reads with MiXCR anew, one entry per CDR3 protein. This repertoire shows about half a million distinct CDR3 sequences, less than 40% found once; its top ten account for around 5.9%. No cognate antigen is known for these TCRs. Sequencing input: blood. The receptor set was obtained from a girl aged 2 to 17 with multiple sclerosis.

This clonotype was seen a few times. The chain recombines TRBV5-1 with TRBJ1-1, with a possible D match to TRBD1 (6 bases). Germline CDR1 SGHRS, CDR2 YFSETQ. There are 14 residues in the CDR3. Trimming cost V 7 bases and J 4 bases, with 17 bases left between them. CDR3 sequence reads: CASRSGGQGTEAFF. The DNA for the CDR3 is TGCGCCAGCCGGTCGGGGGGGCAAGGCACTGAAGCTTTCTTT.

V is TRBV7-9 and J is TRBJ1-2, with 10 bases that match TRBD1. J gave up 2 bases and V 5 bases, and 2 bases lay outside the gene matches. Germline values: CDR1 SEHNR, CDR2 FQNEAQ (reference sequence). The CDR3 runs 14 residues. In DNA, the CDR3 is TGTGCCAGCAGCGAGGACAGGGGGAACTATGGCTACACCTTC. Translating gives CASSEDRGNYGYTF.

This clonotype occurred a few times. The CDR3 region has the DNA TGCAGCGTTGACCTCCGGCGGGGCCCAAACATTCAGTACTTC. Its protein product is CSVDLRRGPNIQYF. The genes are TRBV29-1 and TRBJ2-4; possibly TRBD2 for D (6 bases). This CDR3 has 14 amino acids. V lost 3 bases to trimming and J lost 6 bases, with 15 bases between them. Looked up from germline, CDR1 is SQVTM and CDR2 is ANQGSEA.

This clonotype has a handful of counts. The chain has TRBV5-1 and TRBJ1-2, with TRBD1 matching over 9 bases. CDR3 size: 13 residues. Germline CDR1 and CDR2: SGHRS and YFSETQ. V lost 5 bases to trimming and J lost 8 bases; unmatched junction nucleotides: 7. The CDR3 here is CASSPDRGDGYTF. CDR3 bases: TGCGCCAGCAGTCCGGACAGGGGTGACGGCTACACCTTC.

This chain uses TRBV12-3 or TRBV12-4 with TRBJ2-7, with TRBD1 identical over 12 bases. V was pared by 6 bases and J by 2 bases, with 2 bases of the junction left unmatched. The CDR3 sequence is 14 residues long. CDR3 DNA: TGTGCCAGCAGGGGGACAGGGGGCACCTACGAGCAGTACTTC. Its translation is CASRGTGGTYEQYF.

The chain joins TRBV6-6 to TRBJ1-4; TRBD1 aligns across 8 bases. This CDR3 has 17 residues. Germline CDR1 is MNHNY and CDR2 is SVGAGI (reference sequence). V shed 5 bases, J shed 0 bases, and the junction held 8 bases outside the gene matches. The CDR3 nucleotides are TGTGCCAGCAGTCGTCCCCCGGGACAGGCAACTAATGAAAAACTGTTTTTT. Translated: CASSRPPGQATNEKLFF.

This clonotype has only one observation. The CDR3 nucleotides read TGCAGTGCTAGAGCGACTAGCGGGGGGGCCATGTCTGGGAATGAGCAGTTCTTC. This gives the protein CSARATSGGAMSGNEQFF. The rearrangement uses TRBV20-1 and TRBJ2-1, with TRBD2 identical over 14 bases. J gave up 7 bases and V 1 base, and 12 bases lay outside the gene matches. Germline lookup yields CDR1 DFQATT and CDR2 SNEGSKA (reference sequence). This CDR3 region has 18 residues.

The rearrangement links TRBV29-1 to TRBJ2-3; D could derive from TRBD1 or TRBD2 (5 bases each). CDR1 is SQVTM and CDR2 is ANQGSEA in the germline V gene. The V end lost 7 bases, the J end lost 1 base, and 15 bases lay between the germline ends. This CDR3 is built from 14 residues. CDR3 DNA sequence: TGCAGCGCAGGAACAGGACTCGGCACAGATACGCAGTATTTT. The encoded protein is CSAGTGLGTDTQYF.

J is TRBJ1-2 and V is TRBV10-3; 7 nucleotides line up with TRBD1. The J segment lost 0 bases and the V segment lost 0 bases, leaving 4 bases of the junction unmatched. Germline V gene data show CDR1 as ENHRY and CDR2 as SYGVKD. The CDR3 length is 16 residues. This CDR3 reads CAISESTGEANYGYTF. The CDR3, as DNA: TGTGCCATCAGTGAGTCTACAGGGGAAGCTAACTATGGCTACACCTTC.

Concerning this clonotype itself: An end of the junction does not agree with germline; a read error may underlie this. The chain recombines TRBV20-1 with TRBJ2-5; D is uncertain. Per the germline V gene, CDR1 is DFQATT and CDR2 is SNEGSKA (reference sequence). The CDR3 spans 13 residues. CDR3 protein: CSATQALQEAQYF. In DNA, the CDR3 is TGCAGTGCTACTCAAGCCTTACAAGAGGCCCAGTACTTC.

The chain is built from TRBV20-1 and TRBJ2-5; D not certain. Germline CDR1 and CDR2: DFQATT and SNEGSKA (reference sequence). This CDR3 comprises 12 residues. Deletions cut 3 bases from V and 2 bases from J, with 7 bases between. The CDR3 DNA reads TGCAGTGCTAGGTCCTTACAAGAGACCCAGTACTTC. It yields the protein CSARSLQETQYF.

This clonotype has a handful of counts. The gene calls are TRBV12-3 or TRBV12-4 and TRBJ2-1; perhaps TRBD1 as D (7 bases). There are 15 residues in the CDR3. The germline V and J ends were trimmed by 6 bases and 8 bases, with 20 bases remaining between them. Here the CDR3 reads CASSSRQGLLDEQFF. DNA of the CDR3: TGTGCCAGCAGCTCCCGACAGGGACTTTTAGATGAGCAGTTCTTC.

This chain links TRBV7-8 with TRBJ2-4, with a tentative D call TRBD2 (6 bases). Between the trimmed V and J ends, which lost 4 bases and 3 bases, there was a span of 16 bases. This CDR3 has 16 residues. From germline, CDR1 is SGHVS and CDR2 FQNEAQ. CDR3 amino acids: CASSWGTGGGKNIQYF. CDR3 in DNA: TGTGCCAGCAGCTGGGGGACTGGCGGAGGCAAAAACATTCAGTACTTC.

The chain uses TRBV13 and TRBJ1-1; possibly TRBD1 for D (6 bases). Germline CDR1 is PRHDT and CDR2 is FYEKMQ (reference sequence). The length of the CDR3 is 13 residues. V dropped 4 bases and J dropped 13 bases, with 19 bases sitting between them. CDR3 region: CASSSPPAGEGFF. The CDR3, as DNA: TGTGCCAGCAGCTCCCCCCCGGCAGGGGAGGGTTTCTTT.

This chain joins TRBV6-6 and TRBJ1-2; 8 positions agree with TRBD1. With V trimmed by 6 bases and J by 4 bases, 4 bases remained unmatched. Germline-derived CDR1 and CDR2 are MNHNY and SVGAGI (reference sequence). This CDR3 is 13 amino acids long. This chain's CDR3 is CASSRGPGYGYTF. The CDR3 DNA reads TGTGCCAGCAGCAGGGGGCCGGGCTATGGCTACACCTTC.

The chain carries TRBV5-1 and TRBJ2-6; 11 bases are a match to TRBD1. Germline V gene sequence: CDR1 SGHRS, CDR2 YFSETQ. V lost 4 bases and J lost 3; bases outside the gene matches: 6. This CDR3 contains 17 residues. DNA of the CDR3: TGCGCCAGCAGCCACCGGACAGGGGGCGATGGGGCCAACGTCCTGACTTTC. Amino acid sequence: CASSHRTGGDGANVLTF.

This clonotype showed up just a few times. This chain links TRBV20-1 with TRBJ1-2, with D unclear. Trimming left V 6 bases short and J 6 bases short, with 14 bases between. Germline CDR1 and CDR2: DFQATT and SNEGSKA (reference sequence). This CDR3 contains 12 residues. CDR3 sequence reads: CSAPRSQDGYTF. CDR3 bases: TGCAGTGCCCCCCGGTCCCAGGATGGCTACACCTTC.

This clonotype was counted at least ten times. J is TRBJ1-1 and V is TRBV5-6; 11 bases align to TRBD1. The V gene end was trimmed by 7 bases and the J gene end by 4 bases; junction bases not matched to a gene: 6. CDR3 length: 14 residues. Per germline, CDR1 SGHDT and CDR2 YYEEEE. The CDR3 nucleotides read TGTGCCAGCTCGCTGGGGACAGGGGGCACTGAAGCTTTCTTT. Protein sequence: CASSLGTGGTEAFF.

This chain uses TRBV28 with TRBJ2-1; D is possibly TRBD2 (6 bases). The germline gives CDR1 MDHEN, CDR2 SYDVKM. This CDR3 region has 13 residues. Trimming stripped 10 bases from V and 4 bases from J, with 14 bases between. The CDR3 coding sequence is TGTGCCACCGGGACTCTTTTTTACAATGAGCAGTTCTTC. As protein: CATGTLFYNEQFF. The whole variable domain, filled in from reference TRBV28 and TRBJ2-1, reads DVKVTQSSRYLVKRTGEKVFLECVQDMDHENMFWYRQDPGLGLRLIYFSYDVKMKEKGDIPEGYSVSREKKERFSLILESASTNQTSMYLCATGTLFYNEQFFGPGTRLTVL.

The chain combines TRBV6-1 with TRBJ2-2; D perhaps matches TRBD1 (5 bases). This CDR3 comprises 15 residues. CDR1 and CDR2 from the germline V gene are MNHNS and SASEGT. The ends were cut back, 6 bases at V and 0 bases at J, with 11 bases in the middle. The CDR3 sequence: CASRVQGANTGELFF. In DNA, the CDR3 is TGTGCCAGCAGGGTCCAGGGCGCGAACACCGGGGAGCTGTTTTTT.

The chain combines TRBV6-1 with TRBJ1-5; no reliable D call. V was cut by 4 bases and J by 4 bases, with 11 bases left in between. This CDR3 is built from 14 residues. CDR1 is MNHNS and CDR2 is SASEGT in the germline V gene. The chain's CDR3 is CASSVETANQPQHF. For the CDR3, the DNA is TGTGCCAGCAGTGTGGAAACAGCAAATCAGCCCCAGCATTTT.

The chain couples TRBV27 to TRBJ2-5; D ambiguous. The DNA end favors TRBJ2-7, so the J call may be wrong. CDR1 is MNHEY, CDR2 SMNVEV, per germline (reference sequence). The length of the CDR3 is 11 residues. CDR3 DNA: TGTGCCAGCGGCCAAATCTACGAGCAGTACTTC. As protein: CASGQIYEQYF.

This clonotype occurred a few times. J is TRBJ2-5 and V is TRBV4-2; TRBD2 matches at 10 bases. V shed 1 base, J shed 3 bases, and the junction held 2 bases outside the gene matches. This CDR3 is 15 amino acids long. Germline CDR1 and CDR2: LGHNA and YNFKEQ. The CDR3 spells CASSQAGLAEETQYF. Here the CDR3 DNA reads TGTGCCAGCAGCCAAGCTGGACTAGCGGAAGAGACCCAGTACTTC.

The rearrangement uses TRBV12-3 or TRBV12-4 and TRBJ2-5; TRBD2 might be the D (6 bases). The CDR3 extends over 14 amino acids. V was clipped by 6 bases and J by 5 bases, with 16 bases between them. DNA of the CDR3: TGTGCCAGCAGCTACGCCCATGGGGGGGAGACCCAGTACTTC. This gives the protein CASSYAHGGETQYF.

Written as DNA, the CDR3 is TGTGCCAGCAGCTTAGCAGTCGCAGGGCATATAGGCTATGGCTACACCTTC. This sequence encodes CASSLAVAGHIGYGYTF. V usage is TRBV7-6 and J usage is TRBJ1-2; D is perhaps TRBD1 (5 bases). The CDR3 sequence is 17 residues long. The V end lost 0 bases, the J end lost 4 bases, and 18 bases lay between the germline ends. Per the germline V gene, CDR1 is SGHVS and CDR2 is FNYEAQ.

The chain joins TRBV3-1 to TRBJ1-5; D gene unclear. Germline assignment: CDR1 LGHDT and CDR2 YNNKEL (reference sequence). The length of the CDR3 is 14 residues. The germline V and J ends were trimmed by 1 base and 0 bases, with 4 bases remaining between them. The CDR3 DNA reads as TGTGCCAGCAGCCAAGCAACTAGCAATCAGCCCCAGCATTTT. It codes for CASSQATSNQPQHF. The variable domain in full, completed from reference TRBV3-1 and TRBJ1-5, reads DTAVSQTPKYLVTQMGNDKSIKCEQNLGHDTMYWYKQDSKKFLKIMFSYNNKELIINETVPNRFSPKSPDKAHLNLHINSLELGDSAVYFCASSQATSNQPQHFGDGTRLSIL.

This clonotype occurred a few times. The genes are TRBV6-1 and TRBJ1-2, with TRBD1 matching 7 bases. CDR1 and CDR2 from the germline V gene are MNHNS and SASEGT. Trimming cost V 5 bases and J 3 bases; bases outside gene matches: 18. The CDR3 consists of 18 residues. The CDR3 sequence is CASSKDRGLLAVDYGYTF. Written as DNA, the CDR3 is TGTGCCAGCAGTAAAGATAGGGGGCTATTGGCAGTGGACTATGGCTACACCTTC.

This clonotype has just a few counts. The chain employs TRBV10-2 and TRBJ2-4; TRBD1 matches at 9 bases. Trimming took 4 bases from V and 1 from J; bases not matched to a gene: 2. Germline CDR1 WSHSY, CDR2 SAAADI. CDR3 length: 15 amino acids. CDR3 region: CASSGGQGAKNIQYF. For the CDR3, the DNA is TGCGCCAGCAGTGGAGGACAGGGGGCCAAAAACATTCAGTACTTC.

The CDR3 protein is CASSLGWINGEQFF. The CDR3 region has the DNA TGTGCCAGCAGCTTGGGCTGGATTAACGGTGAGCAGTTCTTC. V is TRBV5-6 and J is TRBJ2-1; D is unclear. Germline CDR1 SGHDT, CDR2 YYEEEE. Trimming took off 0 bases at V and 9 bases at J, with 13 bases between the two ends. CDR3 length: 14 amino acids.

This clonotype was seen only a few times. The chain employs TRBV20-1 and TRBJ2-2, with 7 bases that match TRBD2. Per germline, CDR1 DFQATT and CDR2 SNEGSKA (reference sequence). This CDR3 contains 15 residues. The J segment lost 0 bases and the V segment lost 0 bases, leaving 1 base of the junction unmatched. For the CDR3, the DNA is TGCAGTGCTAGAGAGCTAGCGGCGAACACCGGGGAGCTGTTTTTT. It is translated as CSARELAANTGELFF.

This clonotype was observed a handful of times. The J gene is TRBJ2-7, the V gene TRBV20-1; the D gene is possibly TRBD1 (6 bases). Germline V lookup: CDR1 DFQATT, CDR2 SNEGSKA (reference sequence). The CDR3 length is 14 residues. Trimming stripped 8 bases from V and 2 bases from J, with 19 bases between. CDR3 sequence (DNA): TGCAGTCCATACCCGGACAGTCTAACCTACGAGCAGTACTTC. Amino acid sequence: CSPYPDSLTYEQYF.